This is a list of T cell receptor beta chains from one sample in a study of cytomegalovirus exposure and HLA in healthy donors. Measured with immunoSEQ multiplex PCR; TCRdb has only the in-frame clones, and not every one. The sample consists of around 140,000 clones, more than 75% of them appearing once. Sample: PBMCs. All receptors come from a woman aged 18-29 years in good health and CMV-seropositive. CDR3s include the opening cysteine and the closing phenylalanine or tryptophan. Fields, in order: J gene, V gene, CDR3 protein.

>TRBJ2-2|TRBV30
CAWSSLGLAAGELFF
>TRBJ1-2|TRBV28
CASSEVGARGYTF
>TRBJ1-1|TRBV28
CASIFKGREAFF
>TRBJ1-1|TRBV5-8
CASSHRGLNTEAFF
>TRBJ1-2|TRBV9
CASSVDGRGRANYGYTF
>TRBJ2-3|TRBV7-2
CASSLGSGDTQYF
>TRBJ1-1|TRBV6-1
CASSQGEATEAFF
>TRBJ1-2|TRBV6-5
CASSGTGALYGYTF
>TRBJ1-5|TRBV6-1
CASSNPSTGKTPQHF
>TRBJ2-7|TRBV9
CASSRTSKRYEQYF
>TRBJ2-7|TRBV11-2
CASSLDPTYEQYF
>TRBJ1-1|TRBV5-4
CASSGTAGNTEAFF
>TRBJ2-3|TRBV6-5
CASSYSKGDTDTQYF
>TRBJ2-1|TRBV2
CASSEQGPSNEQFF
>TRBJ2-7|TRBV6-1
CASSASGYEQYF
>TRBJ2-3|TRBV14
CASSQDRHTLTDTQYF
>TRBJ2-5|TRBV4-1
CASSPNLGGASGQETQYF
>TRBJ1-1|TRBV6-4
CASSEEGASTEAFF
>TRBJ1-6|TRBV11-2
CASSLVQSPLHF
>TRBJ1-6|TRBV25-1
CATGDRGNSPLHF
>TRBJ1-1|TRBV6-1
CASSVGGGWGGGDTEAFF
>TRBJ1-1|TRBV28
CASIQQGFFTEAFF
>TRBJ2-3|TRBV19
CASSIGDRSTDTQYF
>TRBJ2-5|TRBV19
CASSPTGLRETQYF
>TRBJ2-7|TRBV5-1
CASSWGWTGYSYEQYF
>TRBJ2-3|TRBV28
CASSSKRTSGGTDTQYF
>TRBJ1-1|TRBV6-5
CASSDRMNTEAFF
>TRBJ1-1|TRBV20-1
CSAGGQGEAFF
>TRBJ2-5|TRBV18
CASSPTGKETQYF
>TRBJ2-2|TRBV19
CASSIPYPTGRTGELFF
>TRBJ2-3|TRBV5-1
CASSLAGSRRTDTQYF
>TRBJ1-1|TRBV19
CASSIEPGKGGTEAFF
>TRBJ1-4|TRBV14
CASSKGDRATNEKLFF
>TRBJ2-3|TRBV27
CASSSSGSTDTQYF
>TRBJ1-5|TRBV5-6
CASSGPGQSYSNQPQHF
>TRBJ1-1|TRBV6-5
CASSELTGKTEAFF
>TRBJ2-4|TRBV30
CAWGRQGALNIQYF